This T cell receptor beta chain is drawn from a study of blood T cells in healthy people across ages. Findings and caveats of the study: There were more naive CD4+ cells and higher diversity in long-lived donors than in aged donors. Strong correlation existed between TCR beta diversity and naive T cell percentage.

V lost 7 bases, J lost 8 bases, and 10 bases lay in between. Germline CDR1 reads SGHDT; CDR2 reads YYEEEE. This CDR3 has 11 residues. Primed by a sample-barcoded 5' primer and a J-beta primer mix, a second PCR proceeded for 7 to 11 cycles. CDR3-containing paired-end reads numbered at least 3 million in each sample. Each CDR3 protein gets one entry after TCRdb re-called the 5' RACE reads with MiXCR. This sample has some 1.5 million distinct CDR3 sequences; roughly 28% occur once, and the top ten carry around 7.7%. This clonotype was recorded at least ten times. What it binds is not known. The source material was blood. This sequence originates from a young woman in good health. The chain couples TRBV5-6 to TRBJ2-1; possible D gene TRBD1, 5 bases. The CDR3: CASHQGYEQFF. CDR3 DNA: TGTGCCAGCCACCAGGGCTATGAGCAGTTCTTC.